The 22 T cell receptor beta chains given below trace back to one sample, sequenced in a study of T-cell reconstitution after alpha-beta-depleted transplantation in children. Unique molecular identifiers were used in preparing the TCRbeta library. TCRdb re-derived calls from the PCR reads in MiXCR, one entry per CDR3 protein. Of approximately 500,000 distinct CDR3 sequences in the sample, approximately 30% are singletons; the top ten hold about 35%. The source was PBMCs, collected before TCRalphabeta/CD19-depleted stem cell transplant. Receptors were obtained from a boy in the first two years of life with Wiskott-Aldrich syndrome, due to receive a stem cell transplant.

This clonotype turned up a few times. The rearrangement links TRBV7-2 to TRBJ1-3, with D unresolved. The germline gives CDR1 SGHTA, CDR2 FQGNSA. Trimming left V 2 bases short and J 11 bases short, with 7 bases between. The CDR3 is 11 residues long. The CDR3: CASSLTRSIYF. CDR3 in DNA: TGTGCCAGCAGCTTAACGAGGTCCATATATTTT. Variable domain in full (rest from reference TRBV7-2 and TRBJ1-3): GAGVSQSPSNKVTEKGKDVELRCDPISGHTALYWYRQSLGQGLEFLIYFQGNSAPDKSGLPSDRFSAERTGGSVSTLTIQRTQQEDSAVYLCASSLTRSIYFGEGSWLTVV.

The chain joins TRBV11-2 to TRBJ2-1, with D tentatively TRBD1 (6 bases). This CDR3 region has 15 residues. Between the trimmed V and J ends, which lost 1 base and 8 bases, there was a span of 15 bases. The germline V gene encodes CDR1 SGHAT and CDR2 FQNNGV. CDR3 region: CASSLGKTGKYEQFF. In DNA form, the CDR3 reads TGTGCCAGCAGCTTAGGTAAAACAGGGAAATATGAGCAGTTCTTC.

The J gene is TRBJ2-1, the V gene TRBV7-2, with a possible D match to TRBD2 (6 bases). The CDR3 extends over 15 amino acids. Germline-derived CDR1 and CDR2 are SGHTA and FQGNSA. Trimming shortened V by 1 base and J by 4 bases, and 11 bases separated the two germline ends. CDR3 DNA: TGTGCCAGCAGCTTAGAGTCCGGGGGATACAATGAGCAGTTCTTC. It specifies CASSLESGGYNEQFF.

The chain joins TRBV19 to TRBJ1-2; 9 bases agree with TRBD1. CDR1 LNHDA and CDR2 SQIVND come from the germline V gene (reference sequence). V gave up 7 bases and J gave up 6 bases; unmatched junction bases: 9. CDR3 size: 14 residues. In DNA form, the CDR3 reads TGTGCCAGTACCATGGCGGGACAGGGACATGGCTACACCTTC. Its translation: CASTMAGQGHGYTF.

In its sample, this clonotype was seen a few times. The rearrangement links TRBV25-1 to TRBJ1-1, with a weak D call TRBD1 (5 bases). The CDR3 is made up of 14 amino acids. V shed 1 base and J shed 6 bases, with 12 bases lying between them. The V gene's germline CDR1 is MGHDK and CDR2 SYGVNS. DNA of the CDR3: TGTGCCAGCAGTGAATTTAGGGCGGGGGCTGAAGCTTTCTTT. It translates to CASSEFRAGAEAFF.

J is TRBJ1-2 and V is TRBV7-2, with D tentatively TRBD1 (5 bases). V lost 5 bases to trimming and J lost 4 bases, with 11 bases between them. The CDR3 has 13 amino acids. Germline CDR1 and CDR2: SGHTA and FQGNSA. The CDR3 sequence is CASSPGLPYGYTF. DNA of the CDR3: TGTGCCAGCAGCCCGGGACTGCCCTATGGCTACACCTTC. The full variable domain, completed using reference TRBV7-2 and TRBJ1-2, is GAGVSQSPSNKVTEKGKDVELRCDPISGHTALYWYRQSLGQGLEFLIYFQGNSAPDKSGLPSDRFSAERTGGSVSTLTIQRTQQEDSAVYLCASSPGLPYGYTFGSGTRLTVV.

V and J are TRBV29-1 and TRBJ2-1, with D tentatively TRBD1 or TRBD2 (6 bases each). This CDR3 spans 15 amino acids. Germline CDR1 and CDR2: SQVTM and ANQGSEA. V lost 1 base to trimming and J lost 2 bases, with 12 bases between them. CDR3 protein: CSVEGGLAPYNEQFF. CDR3 DNA sequence: TGCAGCGTTGAAGGGGGGCTAGCGCCCTACAATGAGCAGTTCTTC.

The chain couples TRBV20-1 to TRBJ2-1; D call uncertain. The V gene's germline CDR1 is DFQATT and CDR2 SNEGSKA (reference sequence). The CDR3 sequence is 12 residues long. V dropped 1 base and J dropped 2 bases, with 3 bases sitting between them. CDR3 amino acids: CSARVTYNEQFF. CDR3 coding DNA: TGCAGTGCTAGAGTCACCTACAATGAGCAGTTCTTC.

This clonotype has a handful of counts. J is TRBJ2-7 and V is TRBV10-3; TRBD2 aligns across 14 bases. Germline loops: CDR1 ENHRY, CDR2 SYGVKD. The CDR3 runs 13 residues. V was clipped by 10 bases and J by 5 bases; unmatched bases: 4. CDR3 region: CATTSGRADEQYF. The CDR3 DNA is TGTGCCACGACTAGCGGGAGGGCCGACGAGCAGTACTTC.

This clonotype turned up a few times. The chain recombines TRBV7-2 with TRBJ2-3, with 7 bases aligning to TRBD2. Germline CDR1 SGHTA, CDR2 FQGNSA. There are 14 residues in the CDR3. The CDR3: CVTRERLGTDTQYF. CDR3 DNA sequence: TGTGTCACGCGGGAGAGGTTGGGCACAGATACGCAGTATTTT.

This clonotype was counted only a few times. The chain carries TRBV15 and TRBJ2-2; TRBD2 is a possible D gene (6 bases). Germline V gene sequence: CDR1 LNHNV, CDR2 YYDKDF (reference sequence). V was trimmed by 3 bases and J by 3 bases, leaving 11 bases between them. The CDR3 has 15 amino acids. DNA of the CDR3: TGTGCCACCAGCAGGGGCGGGACTGACACCGGGGAGCTGTTTTTT. It translates to CATSRGGTDTGELFF.

CDR3 nucleotides: TGCAGTGTACATCCCTACTCAGGCCTAGCCAAAAACATTCAGTACTTC. This codes for CSVHPYSGLAKNIQYF. The chain has TRBV20-1 and TRBJ2-4, with D uncertain. The V gene's germline CDR1 is DFQATT and CDR2 SNEGSKA (reference sequence). V dropped 7 bases and J dropped 0 bases, with 19 bases sitting between them. The CDR3 totals 16 residues.

There are a few counts of this clonotype. The J gene is TRBJ2-3, the V gene TRBV4-2; perhaps TRBD2 as D (6 bases). V gave up 0 bases and J gave up 2 bases, with 9 bases separating them. The CDR3 runs to 15 residues. Germline CDR1 and CDR2: LGHNA and YNFKEQ. The CDR3 DNA reads TGTGCCAGCAGCCAAGATGGCGGGAACACAGATACGCAGTATTTT. Translation gives CASSQDGGNTDTQYF.

This chain uses TRBV5-1 with TRBJ1-1; weak D call: TRBD1 (6 bases). Looked up from germline, CDR1 is SGHRS and CDR2 is YFSETQ. The CDR3 has 16 residues. The ends were cut back, 0 bases at V and 3 bases at J, with 15 bases in the middle. In DNA form, the CDR3 reads TGCGCCAGCAGCTTGGGGGCAGGGGTTGTTTACACTGAAGCTTTCTTT. Translating gives CASSLGAGVVYTEAFF.

The gene calls are TRBV6-1 and TRBJ2-7, with TRBD1 matching 7 bases. Germline CDR1 MNHNS, CDR2 SASEGT. V trimming: 11 bases; J trimming: 1 base; junction bases outside the gene matches: 11. CDR3 length: 14 residues. The chain's CDR3 is CAVQGKLGSYEQYF. The CDR3 DNA follows: TGTGCCGTACAGGGGAAATTGGGATCCTACGAGCAGTACTTC.

This clonotype came up a few times. The chain employs TRBV12-3 or TRBV12-4 and TRBJ2-6; TRBD1 matches at 9 bases. The CDR3 has 17 amino acids. J gave up 0 bases and V 2 bases, and 2 bases lay outside the gene matches. The CDR3 sequence is CASSLRTGASGANVLTF. For the CDR3, the DNA is TGTGCCAGCAGTTTAAGGACAGGGGCCTCTGGGGCCAACGTCCTGACTTTC.

This clonotype was observed a handful of times. The chain carries TRBV2 and TRBJ1-6; D remains ambiguous. Looked up from germline, CDR1 is SNHLY and CDR2 is FYNNEI. The V and J ends lost 3 bases and 6 bases respectively, with 12 bases between them. There are 15 residues in the CDR3. The CDR3 sequence: CASSDGMNSNSPLHF. The CDR3 DNA is TGTGCCAGCAGTGACGGGATGAATAGTAATTCACCCCTCCACTTT.

The V call is TRBV20-1, the J call TRBJ2-7, with D unresolved. The germline V gene encodes CDR1 DFQATT and CDR2 SNEGSKA (reference sequence). V was shortened by 6 bases and J by 2 bases, with 11 bases between the two germline ends. The CDR3 runs 12 residues. The CDR3: CSAERKAYEQYF. The CDR3, as DNA: TGCAGTGCGGAAAGAAAGGCCTACGAGCAGTACTTC.

The chain joins TRBV10-3 to TRBJ1-1; D perhaps matches TRBD1 (5 bases). Germline V lookup: CDR1 ENHRY, CDR2 SYGVKD. Between the trimmed V and J ends, which lost 10 bases and 6 bases, there was a span of 12 bases. This CDR3 is built from 11 residues. CDR3 sequence (DNA): TGTGCCACTACAGGTTACGCTGAAGCTTTCTTT. Residues: CATTGYAEAFF.

This chain joins TRBV5-1 and TRBJ2-2, with 7 bases lining up with TRBD1. This CDR3 comprises 14 residues. Trimming removed 3 bases from V and 5 bases from J; junction bases left unmatched: 4. Germline V gene data show CDR1 as SGHRS and CDR2 as YFSETQ. CDR3 in amino acids: CASSSIQGTGELFF. CDR3 DNA sequence: TGCGCCAGCAGCTCCATACAGGGGACCGGGGAGCTGTTTTTT.

V and J are TRBV5-1 and TRBJ1-1; no definite D call. Germline V lookup: CDR1 SGHRS, CDR2 YFSETQ. The CDR3 sequence is 14 residues long. Deletions cut 1 base from V and 1 base from J, with 8 bases between. CDR3 sequence: CASSLFRWNTEAFF. CDR3 nucleotides: TGCGCCAGCAGCTTGTTCAGGTGGAACACTGAAGCTTTCTTT. The whole variable domain, remainder taken from reference TRBV5-1 and TRBJ1-1, is KAGVTQTPRYLIKTRGQQVTLSCSPISGHRSVSWYQQTPGQGLQFLFEYFSETQRNKGNFPGRFSGRQFSNSRSEMNVSTLELGDSALYLCASSLFRWNTEAFFGQGTRLTVV.

The chain is built from TRBV6-1 and TRBJ1-1, with a weak D call TRBD1 (6 bases). The V gene's germline CDR1 is MNHNS and CDR2 SASEGT. Trimming took off 7 bases at V and 0 bases at J, with 12 bases between the two ends. The CDR3 covers 14 residues. The CDR3 sequence: CASNPHRVNTEAFF. CDR3 bases: TGTGCCAGCAATCCCCACAGGGTGAACACTGAAGCTTTCTTT.